The 2 T cell receptor beta chains below come from one sample, sequenced in a study of blood T cell repertoires in COVID-19. Sequencing used immunoSEQ multiplex PCR; TCRdb keeps in-frame clones, though not all of them. Of about 160,000 clones listed, about 83% are singletons. Sequenced input: peripheral blood. The source is a woman in her 70s with COVID-19, enrolled during active disease.

The chain is built from TRBV18 and TRBJ2-2, with TRBD2 matching over 12 bases. Germline V CDR1 and CDR2: KGHSH, LQKENI. V shed 1 base, J shed 1 base, and the junction held 1 base outside the gene matches. The CDR3 sequence is 17 residues long. The CDR3 reads CASSPQGLAGNTGELFF. CDR3 sequence (DNA): TGTGCCAGCTCACCACAGGGACTAGCGGGGAACACCGGGGAGCTGTTTTTT. The full variable domain, with the rest looked up from reference TRBV18 and TRBJ2-2, is NAGVMQNPRHLVRRRGQEARLRCSPMKGHSHVYWYRQLPEEGLKFMVYLQKENIIDESGMPKERFSAEFPKEGPSILRIQQVVRGDSAAYFCASSPQGLAGNTGELFFGEGSRLTVL.

The rearrangement uses TRBV7-9 and TRBJ2-7; 7 positions match TRBD1. This CDR3 region has 16 residues. The junction had 13 bases not matched to a gene; V was cut back by 5 bases and J by 3 bases. Germline V gene sequence: CDR1 SEHNR, CDR2 FQNEAQ (reference sequence). The chain's CDR3 is CASSLPPGQISYEQYF. The DNA for the CDR3 is TGTGCCAGCAGCCTACCACCGGGACAGATAAGCTACGAGCAGTACTTC.